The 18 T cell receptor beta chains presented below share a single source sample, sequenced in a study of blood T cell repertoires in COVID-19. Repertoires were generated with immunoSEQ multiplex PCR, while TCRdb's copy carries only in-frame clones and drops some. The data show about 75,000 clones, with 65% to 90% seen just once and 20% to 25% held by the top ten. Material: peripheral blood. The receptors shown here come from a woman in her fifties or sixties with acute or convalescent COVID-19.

CDR3 amino acids: CASSLGLNGVNTEAFF. The CDR3 region has the DNA TGTGCCAGCAGCTTAGGCCTAAACGGGGTGAACACTGAAGCTTTCTTT. The chain recombines TRBV13 with TRBJ1-1; D gene uncertain. Germline values: CDR1 PRHDT, CDR2 FYEKMQ (reference sequence). With 0 bases removed from V and 0 bases from J, the gap between germline ends came to 11 bases. The CDR3 loop spans 16 amino acids.

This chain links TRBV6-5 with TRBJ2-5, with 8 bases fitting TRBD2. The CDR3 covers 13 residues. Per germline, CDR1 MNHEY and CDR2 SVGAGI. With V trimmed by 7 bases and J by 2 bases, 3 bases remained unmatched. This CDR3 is CASTGGGQETQYF. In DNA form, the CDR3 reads TGTGCCAGCACGGGGGGGGGACAAGAGACCCAGTACTTC.

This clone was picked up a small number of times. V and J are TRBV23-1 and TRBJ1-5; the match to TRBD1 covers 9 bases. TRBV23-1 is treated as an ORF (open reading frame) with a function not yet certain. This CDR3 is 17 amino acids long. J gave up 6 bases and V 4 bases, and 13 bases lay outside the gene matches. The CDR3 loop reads CASSLKKQGAGSQPQHF. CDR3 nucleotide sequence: TGCGCCAGCAGTCTGAAGAAACAGGGGGCTGGTAGTCAGCCCCAGCATTTT.

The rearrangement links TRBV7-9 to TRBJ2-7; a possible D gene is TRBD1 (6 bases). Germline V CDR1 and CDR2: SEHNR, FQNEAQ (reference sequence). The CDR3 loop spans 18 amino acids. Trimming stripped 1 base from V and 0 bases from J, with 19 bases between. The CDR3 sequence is CASSLVEIWQGSSYEQYF. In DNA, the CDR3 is TGTGCCAGCAGCTTAGTAGAAATTTGGCAGGGGAGCTCCTACGAGCAGTACTTC.

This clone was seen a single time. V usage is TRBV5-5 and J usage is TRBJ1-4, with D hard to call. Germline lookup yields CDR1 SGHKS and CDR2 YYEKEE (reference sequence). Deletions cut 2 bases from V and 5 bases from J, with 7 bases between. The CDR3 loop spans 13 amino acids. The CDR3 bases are TGTGCCAGCAGCTTACAGATCAATGAAAAACTGTTTTTT. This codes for CASSLQINEKLFF.

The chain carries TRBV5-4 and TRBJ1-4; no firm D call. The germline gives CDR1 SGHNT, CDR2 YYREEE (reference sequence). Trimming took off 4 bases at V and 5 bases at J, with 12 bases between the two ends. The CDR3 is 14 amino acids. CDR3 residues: CASSRSGSNEKLFF. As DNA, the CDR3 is TGTGCCAGCAGCCGGTCGGGGAGCAATGAAAAACTGTTTTTT.

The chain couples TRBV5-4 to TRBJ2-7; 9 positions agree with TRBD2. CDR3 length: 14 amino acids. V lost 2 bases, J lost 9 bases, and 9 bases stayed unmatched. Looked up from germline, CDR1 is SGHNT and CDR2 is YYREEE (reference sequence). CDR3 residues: CASSFSGSLNMQYF. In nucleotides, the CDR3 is TGTGCCAGCAGCTTTAGCGGGAGTCTGAATATGCAGTACTTC.

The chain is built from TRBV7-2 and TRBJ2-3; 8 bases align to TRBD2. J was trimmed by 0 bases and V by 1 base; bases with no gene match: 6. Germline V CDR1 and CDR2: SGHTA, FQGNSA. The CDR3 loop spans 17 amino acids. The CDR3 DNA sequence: TGTGCCAGCAGCTTAGTTCTGCGGGGGGCTAGCACAGATACGCAGTATTTT. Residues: CASSLVLRGASTDTQYF.

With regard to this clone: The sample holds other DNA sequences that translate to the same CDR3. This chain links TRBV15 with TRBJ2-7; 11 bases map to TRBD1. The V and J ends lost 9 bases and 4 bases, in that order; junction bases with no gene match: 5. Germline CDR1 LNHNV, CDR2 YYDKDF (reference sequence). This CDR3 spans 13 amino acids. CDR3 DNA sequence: TGTGCCACAACCCGGGACAGGGGGTACGAGCAGTACTTC. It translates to CATTRDRGYEQYF.

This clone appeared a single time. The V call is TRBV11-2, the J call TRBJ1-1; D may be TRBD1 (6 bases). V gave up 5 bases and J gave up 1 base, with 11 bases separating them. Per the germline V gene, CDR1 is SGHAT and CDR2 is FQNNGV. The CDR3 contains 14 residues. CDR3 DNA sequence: TGTGCCAGCAGCCGGGGACAACAGAACACTGAAGCTTTCTTT. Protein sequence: CASSRGQQNTEAFF.

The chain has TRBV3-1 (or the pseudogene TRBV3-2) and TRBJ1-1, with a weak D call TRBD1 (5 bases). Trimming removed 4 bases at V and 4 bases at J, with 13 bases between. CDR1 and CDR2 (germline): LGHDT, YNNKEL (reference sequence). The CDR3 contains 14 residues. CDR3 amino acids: CASSLIGGSTEAFF. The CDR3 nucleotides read TGTGCCAGCAGCCTTATTGGGGGGAGCACTGAAGCTTTCTTT.

The CDR3 DNA is TGTGCCAGCAGTTACTCTTCCGACAGGTTCTACACTGAAGCTTTCTTT. This sequence encodes CASSYSSDRFYTEAFF. The J gene is TRBJ1-1, the V gene TRBV6-2 or TRBV6-3; D is possibly TRBD1 (6 bases). The V end lost 0 bases, the J end lost 3 bases, and 14 bases lay between the germline ends. Germline-derived CDR1 and CDR2 are MNHEY and SVGEGT. The CDR3 has 16 amino acids.

CDR3 sequence reads: CASSDGTVLMRNEQFF. Written as DNA, the CDR3 is TGTGCCAGCAGCGACGGGACAGTACTAATGAGGAATGAGCAGTTCTTC. V usage is TRBV28 and J usage is TRBJ2-1; 7 nucleotides agree with TRBD1. The CDR3 loop spans 16 amino acids. After removal of 6 bases from V and 7 bases from J, the junction contained 15 bases not matched to a gene. The germline gives CDR1 MDHEN, CDR2 SYDVKM.

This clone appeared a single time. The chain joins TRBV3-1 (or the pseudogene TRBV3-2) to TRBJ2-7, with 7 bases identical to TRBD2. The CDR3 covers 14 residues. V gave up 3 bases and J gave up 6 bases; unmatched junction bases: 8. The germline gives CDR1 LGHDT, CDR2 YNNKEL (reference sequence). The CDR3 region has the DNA TGTGCCAGCAGCCAGCAGACTAGCTTTAGCGAGCAGTACTTC. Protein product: CASSQQTSFSEQYF.

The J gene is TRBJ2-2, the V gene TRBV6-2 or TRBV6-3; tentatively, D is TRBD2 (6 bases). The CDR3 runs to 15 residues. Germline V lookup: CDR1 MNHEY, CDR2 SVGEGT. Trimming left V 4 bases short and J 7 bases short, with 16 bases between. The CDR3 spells CASSSGLVGGGELFF. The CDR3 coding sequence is TGTGCCAGCAGTTCCGGATTGGTGGGGGGCGGGGAGCTGTTTTTT.

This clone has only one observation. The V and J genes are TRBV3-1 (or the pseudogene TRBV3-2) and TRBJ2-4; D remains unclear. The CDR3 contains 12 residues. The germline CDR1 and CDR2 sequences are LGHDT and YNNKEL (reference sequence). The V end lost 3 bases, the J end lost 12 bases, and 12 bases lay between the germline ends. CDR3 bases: TGTGCCAGCAGCCACCCCGGAGCAACTCAGTACTTC. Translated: CASSHPGATQYF.

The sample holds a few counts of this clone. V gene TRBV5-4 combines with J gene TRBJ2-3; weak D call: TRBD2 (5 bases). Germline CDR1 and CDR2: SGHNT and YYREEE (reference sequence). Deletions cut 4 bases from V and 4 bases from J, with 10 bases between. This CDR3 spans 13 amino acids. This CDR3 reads CASSPSPADTQYF. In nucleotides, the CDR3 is TGTGCCAGCAGCCCTAGCCCGGCAGATACGCAGTATTTT.

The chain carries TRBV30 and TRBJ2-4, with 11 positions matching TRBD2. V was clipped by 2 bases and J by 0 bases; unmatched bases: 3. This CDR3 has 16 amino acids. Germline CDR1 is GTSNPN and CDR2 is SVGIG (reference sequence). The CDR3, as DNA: TGTGCCTGGAGTCTAGCGGGAGGAGCAGCCAAAAACATTCAGTACTTC. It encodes CAWSLAGGAAKNIQYF. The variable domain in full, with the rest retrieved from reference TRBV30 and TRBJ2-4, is SQTIHQWPATLVQPVGSPLSLECTVEGTSNPNLYWYRQAAGRGLQLLFYSVGIGQISSEVPQNLSASRPQDRQFILSSKKLLLSDSGFYLCAWSLAGGAAKNIQYFGAGTRLSVL.